The rows below give T cell receptor beta chains drawn from one sample of a study of OX40 agonist ivuxolimab in advanced cancers. The method was immunoSEQ multiplex PCR; TCRdb's version includes in-frame clones alone and lacks a portion of them. Seen here are more than 85,000 clones, approximately 88% observed once, and the top ten hold 0.5%. Sequences were derived from CD4+ or CD8+ T cells sorted from blood, sampled in a trial of the OX40 agonist ivuxolimab. Receptors were obtained from an adult with an advanced solid tumor such as melanoma, head and neck, liver or kidney cancer. CDR3s include the opening cysteine and the closing phenylalanine or tryptophan. A D gene is named only where the DNA matches it firmly. Where a row states a size, it is once, few, many or the class of an expanded clone; other rows omit it.

V	length	D	J	size	DNA	CDR3
TRBV7-3	15	-	TRBJ2-6	-	TGTGCCAGCAGCTTGGCGACCCCTGGGGCCAACGTCCTGACTTTC	CASSLATPGANVLTF
TRBV5-1	14	-	TRBJ2-7	-	TGCGCCAGCAGCTCTCCGTCGGGAGCCTACGAGCAGTACTTC	CASSSPSGAYEQYF
TRBV19	15	TRBD1	TRBJ2-7	-	TGTGCCAGTAGTAACCCGGGACAGTTCTCCTACGAGCAGTACTTC	CASSNPGQFSYEQYF
TRBV7-8	17	-	TRBJ2-3	-	TGTGCCAGCAGCTTCGGGAGTGGGGCCAGGGCCACAGATACGCAGTATTTT	CASSFGSGARATDTQYF
TRBV5-1	14	TRBD1	TRBJ2-1	-	TGCGCCAGCAGCTTGGAAGCAGGGGGCAATGAGCAGTTCTTC	CASSLEAGGNEQFF
TRBV9	17	-	TRBJ2-2	-	TGTGCCAGCAGCGTAGGGGTAGGGCTCTCGAACACCGGGGAGCTGTTTTTT	CASSVGVGLSNTGELFF
TRBV5-1	16	-	TRBJ2-7	-	TGCGCCAGCAGCGCGGGGGACTTGGACAGGCGGTACGAGCAGTACTTC	CASSAGDLDRRYEQYF
TRBV11-2	14	-	TRBJ1-1	-	TGTGCCAGCAGCTTATCTCGGGTGAACACTGAAGCTTTCTTT	CASSLSRVNTEAFF
TRBV7-3	12	-	TRBJ2-1	-	TGTGCCAGCAGCCCGCCTCGGGGACAGCAGTTCTTC	CASSPPRGQQFF
TRBV6-6	13	-	TRBJ2-7	-	TGTGCCAGCTACGTATCTGGGTCGGGCGAGCAGTACTTC	CASYVSGSGEQYF
TRBV7-9	15	TRBD1	TRBJ2-1	-	TGTGCCAGCGGGGGACAGGGGGCGGTCTACAATGAGCAGTTCTTC	CASGGQGAVYNEQFF
TRBV6-5	14	-	TRBJ1-5	-	TGTGCCAGCAGTTACGTGGCAGGGGATCAGCCCCAGCATTTT	CASSYVAGDQPQHF
TRBV7-2	14	TRBD2	TRBJ2-1	-	TGTGCCAGCAGCCCCGGGACTAGTTTCAATGAGCAGTTCTTC	CASSPGTSFNEQFF
TRBV28	13	-	TRBJ1-2	-	TGTGCCAGCAGTTTGGGGCAGGGTAGGGGCTACACCTTC	CASSLGQGRGYTF
TRBV27	12	-	TRBJ2-5	once	TGTGCCAGTTCCGGGGTCTCGAGGACCCAGTACTTC	CASSGVSRTQYF
TRBV28	15	-	TRBJ1-3	-	TGTGCCAGCAGTACTCAGGGGTCTGATGGCCACACCATATATTTT	CASSTQGSDGHTIYF
TRBV7-2	14	-	TRBJ2-1	-	TGTGCCAGCAGCCTAGGGTTAGCGAGTCATGAGCAGTTCTTC	CASSLGLASHEQFF
TRBV19	13	-	TRBJ1-2	-	TGTGCCAGTAGTATAAGGCAGGGCGGTGGCTACACCTTC	CASSIRQGGGYTF
TRBV2	13	TRBD2	TRBJ2-1	-	TGTGCCAGCAGTGCCCCGGGGGGTAGGTGGCAGTTCTTC	CASSAPGGRWQFF
TRBV6-1	11	-	TRBJ1-1	once	TGTGTTTCTCGAGGCAACACTGAAGCTTTCTTT	CVSRGNTEAFF
TRBV7-2	12	TRBD2	TRBJ2-3	-	TGTGCCAGCAGCCTCCGCGGGGGGACGCAGTATTTT	CASSLRGGTQYF
TRBV27	13	-	TRBJ1-1	-	TGTGCCAGCAGTTTACATGCGGGGCAGAAAGCTTTCTTT	CASSLHAGQKAFF
TRBV9	13	TRBD1	TRBJ1-2	-	TGTGCCAGCAGCCCCCGGACAGGGTTGGGCTACACCTTC	CASSPRTGLGYTF
TRBV2	15	TRBD1	TRBJ1-3	once	TGTGCCAGCAGCGCTTTACAGGGGGCTGGAAACACCATATATTTT	CASSALQGAGNTIYF
TRBV6-5	15	TRBD1	TRBJ1-1	-	TGTGCCAGCAGTACACGGACAGGGACGAACACTGAAGCTTTCTTT	CASSTRTGTNTEAFF
TRBV7-9	13	-	TRBJ2-5	-	TGTGCCAGCAGCCCCGGGGACCAAGAGACCCAGTACTTC	CASSPGDQETQYF
TRBV29-1	13	-	TRBJ1-2	-	TGCAGCGTTGACAAGGGCGGAGGGCATGGCTACACCTTC	CSVDKGGGHGYTF
TRBV7-2	12	-	TRBJ1-2	-	TGTGCCAGCAGCTTACGTGGGCGTAGCTACACCTTC	CASSLRGRSYTF
TRBV29-1	14	-	TRBJ1-1	-	TGCAGCGTTGAAGATACACCGCAGAACACTGAAGCTTTCTTT	CSVEDTPQNTEAFF